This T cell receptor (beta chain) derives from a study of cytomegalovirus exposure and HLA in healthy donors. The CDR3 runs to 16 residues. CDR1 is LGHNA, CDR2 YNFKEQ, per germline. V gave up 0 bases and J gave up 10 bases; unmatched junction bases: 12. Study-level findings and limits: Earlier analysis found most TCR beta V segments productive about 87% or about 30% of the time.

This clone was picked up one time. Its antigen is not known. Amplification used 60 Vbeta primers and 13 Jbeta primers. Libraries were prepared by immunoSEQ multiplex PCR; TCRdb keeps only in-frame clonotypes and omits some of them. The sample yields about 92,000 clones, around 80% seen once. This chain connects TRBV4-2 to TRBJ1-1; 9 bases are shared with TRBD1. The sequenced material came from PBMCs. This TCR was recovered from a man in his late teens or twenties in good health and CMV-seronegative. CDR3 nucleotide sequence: TGTGCCAGCAGCCAAGATGGGACAGGGAGTTATCCGCGAGCTTTCTTT. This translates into CASSQDGTGSYPRAFF.